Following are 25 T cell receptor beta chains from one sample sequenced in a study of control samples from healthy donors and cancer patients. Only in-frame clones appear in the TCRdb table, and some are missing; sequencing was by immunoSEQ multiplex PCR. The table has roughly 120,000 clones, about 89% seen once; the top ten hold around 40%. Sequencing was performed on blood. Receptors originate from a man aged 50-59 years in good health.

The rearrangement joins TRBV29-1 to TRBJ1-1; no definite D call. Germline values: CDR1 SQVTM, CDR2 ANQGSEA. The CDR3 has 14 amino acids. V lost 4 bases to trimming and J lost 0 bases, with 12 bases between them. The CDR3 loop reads CSVGGSLMNTEAFF. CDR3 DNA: TGCAGCGTTGGGGGTTCGCTTATGAACACTGAAGCTTTCTTT.

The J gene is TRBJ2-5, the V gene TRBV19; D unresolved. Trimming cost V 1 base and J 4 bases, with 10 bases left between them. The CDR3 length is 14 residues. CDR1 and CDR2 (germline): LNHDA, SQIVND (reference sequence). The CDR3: CASSIGLVGETQYF. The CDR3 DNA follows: TGTGCCAGTAGTATAGGGCTAGTCGGAGAGACCCAGTACTTC.

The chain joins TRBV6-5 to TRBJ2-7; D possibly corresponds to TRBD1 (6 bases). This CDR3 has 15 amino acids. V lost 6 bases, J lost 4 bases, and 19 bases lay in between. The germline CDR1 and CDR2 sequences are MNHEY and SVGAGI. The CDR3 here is CASRPTGFARYEQYF. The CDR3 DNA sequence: TGTGCCAGCAGACCAACAGGGTTCGCCAGGTACGAGCAGTACTTC.

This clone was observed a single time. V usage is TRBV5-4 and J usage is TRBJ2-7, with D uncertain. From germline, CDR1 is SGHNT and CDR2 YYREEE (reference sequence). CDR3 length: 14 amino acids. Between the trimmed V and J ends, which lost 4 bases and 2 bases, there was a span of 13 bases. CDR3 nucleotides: TGTGCCAGCAGCCACTCCACGGGCACCTACGAGCAGTACTTC. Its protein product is CASSHSTGTYEQYF.

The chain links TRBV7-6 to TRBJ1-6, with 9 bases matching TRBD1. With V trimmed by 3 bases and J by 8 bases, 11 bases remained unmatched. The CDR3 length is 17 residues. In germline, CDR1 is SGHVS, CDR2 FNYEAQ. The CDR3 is CASSLQPPGQGDSPLHF. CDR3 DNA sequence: TGTGCCAGCAGCTTGCAACCTCCGGGACAGGGCGATTCACCCCTCCACTTT. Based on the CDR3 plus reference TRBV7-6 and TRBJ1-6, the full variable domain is GAGVSQSPRYKVTKRGQDVALRCDPISGHVSLYWYRQALGQGPEFLTYFNYEAQQDKSGLPNDRFSAERPEGSISTLTIQRTEQRDSAMYRCASSLQPPGQGDSPLHFGNGTRLTVT.

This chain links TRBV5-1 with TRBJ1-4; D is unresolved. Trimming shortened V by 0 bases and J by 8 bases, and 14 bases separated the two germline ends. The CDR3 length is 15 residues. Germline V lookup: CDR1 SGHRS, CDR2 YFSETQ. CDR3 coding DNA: TGCGCCAGCAGCTTGGTACCAGACATCAACGAAAAACTGTTTTTT. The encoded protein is CASSLVPDINEKLFF.

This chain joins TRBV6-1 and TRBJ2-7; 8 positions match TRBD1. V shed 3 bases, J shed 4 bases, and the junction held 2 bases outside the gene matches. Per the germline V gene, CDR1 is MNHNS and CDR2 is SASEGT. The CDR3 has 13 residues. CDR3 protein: CASSEGQEYEQYF. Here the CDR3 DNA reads TGTGCCAGCAGTGAGGGACAGGAGTACGAGCAGTACTTC.

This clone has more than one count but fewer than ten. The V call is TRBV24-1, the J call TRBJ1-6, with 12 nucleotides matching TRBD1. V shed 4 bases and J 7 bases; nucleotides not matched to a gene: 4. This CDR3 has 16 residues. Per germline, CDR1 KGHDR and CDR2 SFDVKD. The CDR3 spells CATSDLGQGANSPLHF. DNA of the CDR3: TGTGCCACCAGTGACCTGGGACAGGGGGCGAATTCACCCCTCCACTTT.

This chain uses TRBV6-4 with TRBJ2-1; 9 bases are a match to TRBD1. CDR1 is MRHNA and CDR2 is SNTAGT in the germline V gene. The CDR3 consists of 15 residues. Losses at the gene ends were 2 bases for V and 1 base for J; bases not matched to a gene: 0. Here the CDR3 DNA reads TGTGCCAGCAGTGACGGACAGGGGTCCTACAATGAGCAGTTCTTC. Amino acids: CASSDGQGSYNEQFF.

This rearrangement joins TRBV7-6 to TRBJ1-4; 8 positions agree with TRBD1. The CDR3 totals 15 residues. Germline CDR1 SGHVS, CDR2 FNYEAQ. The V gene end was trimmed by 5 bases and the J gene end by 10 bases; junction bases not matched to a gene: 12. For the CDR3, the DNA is TGTGCCAGCAGCGTCGGACAGGGAGGTGCGGCAAAACTGTTTTTT. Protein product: CASSVGQGGAAKLFF. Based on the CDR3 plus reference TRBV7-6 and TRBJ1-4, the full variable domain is GAGVSQSPRYKVTKRGQDVALRCDPISGHVSLYWYRQALGQGPEFLTYFNYEAQQDKSGLPNDRFSAERPEGSISTLTIQRTEQRDSAMYRCASSVGQGGAAKLFFGSGTQLSVL.

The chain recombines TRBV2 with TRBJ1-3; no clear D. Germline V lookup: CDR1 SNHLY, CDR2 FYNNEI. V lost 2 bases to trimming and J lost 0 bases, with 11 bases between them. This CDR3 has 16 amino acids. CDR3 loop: CASSELARNSGNTIYF. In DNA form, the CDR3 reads TGTGCCAGCAGTGAATTGGCCAGGAACTCTGGAAACACCATATATTTT.

CDR3: CATSRAKTGRETQYF. CDR3 bases: TGTGCCACCAGCAGAGCCAAGACAGGGAGGGAGACCCAGTACTTC. J is TRBJ2-5 and V is TRBV15; tentatively, D is TRBD1 (7 bases). The CDR3 sequence is 15 residues long. Germline CDR1 is LNHNV and CDR2 is YYDKDF (reference sequence). V shed 1 base and J shed 5 bases, with 14 bases lying between them.

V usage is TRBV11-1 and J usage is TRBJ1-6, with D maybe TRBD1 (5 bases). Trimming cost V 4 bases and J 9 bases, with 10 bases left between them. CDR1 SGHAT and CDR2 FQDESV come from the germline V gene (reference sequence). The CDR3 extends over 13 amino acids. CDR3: CASSSGTASPLHF. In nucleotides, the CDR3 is TGTGCCAGCAGCTCAGGGACCGCTTCACCCCTCCACTTT.

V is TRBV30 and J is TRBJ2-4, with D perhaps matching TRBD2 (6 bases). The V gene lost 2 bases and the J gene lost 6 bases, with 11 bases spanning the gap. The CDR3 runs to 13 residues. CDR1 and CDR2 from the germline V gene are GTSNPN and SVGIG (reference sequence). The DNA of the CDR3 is TGTGCCTGGAGTCCAATGGAGGGAAACATTCAGTACTTC. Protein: CAWSPMEGNIQYF. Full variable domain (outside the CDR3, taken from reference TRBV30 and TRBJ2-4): SQTIHQWPATLVQPVGSPLSLECTVEGTSNPNLYWYRQAAGRGLQLLFYSVGIGQISSEVPQNLSASRPQDRQFILSSKKLLLSDSGFYLCAWSPMEGNIQYFGAGTRLSVL.

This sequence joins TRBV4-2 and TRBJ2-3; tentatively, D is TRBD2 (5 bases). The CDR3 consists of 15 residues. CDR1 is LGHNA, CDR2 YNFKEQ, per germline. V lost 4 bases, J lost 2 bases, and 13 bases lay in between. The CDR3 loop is CASSRGQEATDTQYF. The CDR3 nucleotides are TGTGCCAGCAGCCGAGGGCAAGAAGCCACAGATACGCAGTATTTT.

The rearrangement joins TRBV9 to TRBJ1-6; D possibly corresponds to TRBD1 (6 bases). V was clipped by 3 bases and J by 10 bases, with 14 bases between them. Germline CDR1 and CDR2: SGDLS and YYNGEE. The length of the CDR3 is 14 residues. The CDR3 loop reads CASSARVGGSPLHF. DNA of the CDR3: TGTGCCAGCAGCGCCAGGGTAGGGGGATCACCCCTCCACTTT.

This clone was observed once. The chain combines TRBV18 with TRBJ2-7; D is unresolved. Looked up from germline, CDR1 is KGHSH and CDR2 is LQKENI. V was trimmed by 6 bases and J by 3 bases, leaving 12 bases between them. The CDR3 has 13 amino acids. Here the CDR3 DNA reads TGTGCCAGCTCCCTCGCGTGGGGCTACGAGCAGTACTTC. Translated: CASSLAWGYEQYF.

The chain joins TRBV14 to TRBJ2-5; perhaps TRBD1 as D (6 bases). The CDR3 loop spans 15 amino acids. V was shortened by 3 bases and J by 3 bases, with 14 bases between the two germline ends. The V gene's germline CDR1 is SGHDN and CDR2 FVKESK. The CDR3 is CASSHHAQGEETQYF. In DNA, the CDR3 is TGTGCCAGCAGCCACCATGCACAGGGAGAAGAGACCCAGTACTTC.

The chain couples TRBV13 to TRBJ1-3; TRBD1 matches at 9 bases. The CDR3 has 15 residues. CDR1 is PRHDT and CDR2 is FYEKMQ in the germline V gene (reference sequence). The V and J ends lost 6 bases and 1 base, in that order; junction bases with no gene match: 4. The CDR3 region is CASREGQGSGNTIYF. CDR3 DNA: TGTGCCAGCAGAGAGGGACAGGGTTCTGGAAACACCATATATTTT.

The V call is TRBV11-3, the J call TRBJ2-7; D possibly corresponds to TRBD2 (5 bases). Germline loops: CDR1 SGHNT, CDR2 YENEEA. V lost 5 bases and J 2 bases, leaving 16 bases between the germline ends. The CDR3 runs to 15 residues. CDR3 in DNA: TGTGCCAGCAGCCCACCGGGATCCGGGGCCTACGAGCAGTACTTC. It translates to CASSPPGSGAYEQYF. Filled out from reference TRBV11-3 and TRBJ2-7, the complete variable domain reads EAGVVQSPRYKIIEKKQPVAFWCNPISGHNTLYWYLQNLGQGPELLIRYENEEAVDDSQLPKDRFSAERLKGVDSTLKIQPAELGDSAVYLCASSPPGSGAYEQYFGPGTRLTVT.

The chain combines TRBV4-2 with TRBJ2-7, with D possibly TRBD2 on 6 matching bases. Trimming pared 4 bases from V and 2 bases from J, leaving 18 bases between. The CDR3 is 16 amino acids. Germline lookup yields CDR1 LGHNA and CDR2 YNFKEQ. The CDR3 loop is CASSLSGGTRTYEQYF. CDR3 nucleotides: TGTGCCAGCAGCCTAAGTGGAGGGACGCGGACCTACGAGCAGTACTTC.

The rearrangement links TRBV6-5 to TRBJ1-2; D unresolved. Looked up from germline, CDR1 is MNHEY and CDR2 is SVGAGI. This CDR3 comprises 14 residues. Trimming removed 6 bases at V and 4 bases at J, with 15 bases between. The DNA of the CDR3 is TGTGCCAGCAGATATGGGTCTGGAATCTATGGCTACACCTTC. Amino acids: CASRYGSGIYGYTF.

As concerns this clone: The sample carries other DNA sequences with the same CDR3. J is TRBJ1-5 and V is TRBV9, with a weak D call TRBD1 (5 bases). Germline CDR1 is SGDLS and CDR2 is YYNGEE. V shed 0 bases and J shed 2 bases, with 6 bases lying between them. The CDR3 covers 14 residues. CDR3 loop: CASSVGGGNQPQHF. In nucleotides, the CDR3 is TGTGCCAGCAGCGTAGGGGGCGGCAATCAGCCCCAGCATTTT.

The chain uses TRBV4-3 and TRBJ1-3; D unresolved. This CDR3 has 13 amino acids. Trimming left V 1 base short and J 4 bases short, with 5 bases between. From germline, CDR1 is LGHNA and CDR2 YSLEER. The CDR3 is CASSQAAGNTIYF. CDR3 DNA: TGCGCCAGCAGCCAAGCAGCCGGAAACACCATATATTTT.

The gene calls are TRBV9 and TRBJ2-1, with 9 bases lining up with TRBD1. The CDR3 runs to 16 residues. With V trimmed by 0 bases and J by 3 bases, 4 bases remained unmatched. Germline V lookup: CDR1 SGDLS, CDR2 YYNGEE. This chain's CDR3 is CASSVAWTGDYNEQFF. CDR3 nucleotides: TGTGCCAGCAGCGTAGCATGGACAGGGGACTACAATGAGCAGTTCTTC.